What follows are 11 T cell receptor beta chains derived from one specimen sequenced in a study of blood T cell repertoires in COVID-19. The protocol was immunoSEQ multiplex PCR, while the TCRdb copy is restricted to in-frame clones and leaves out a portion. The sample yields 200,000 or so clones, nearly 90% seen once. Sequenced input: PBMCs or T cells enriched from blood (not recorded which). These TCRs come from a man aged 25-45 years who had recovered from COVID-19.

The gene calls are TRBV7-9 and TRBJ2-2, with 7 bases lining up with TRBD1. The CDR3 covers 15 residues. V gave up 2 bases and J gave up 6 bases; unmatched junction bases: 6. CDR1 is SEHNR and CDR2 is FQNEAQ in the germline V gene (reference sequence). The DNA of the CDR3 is TGTGCCAGCAGCTTACAGGGGGAGAGGGCCGGGGAGCTGTTTTTT. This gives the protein CASSLQGERAGELFF.

CDR3 nucleotide sequence: TGTGCCAGCAGCTTGGGAGGGCAAGCTTACAATGAGCAGTTCTTC. Residues: CASSLGGQAYNEQFF. This rearrangement joins TRBV11-2 to TRBJ2-1, with 7 bases aligning to TRBD2. V trimming: 3 bases; J trimming: 4 bases; junction bases outside the gene matches: 6. Per the germline V gene, CDR1 is SGHAT and CDR2 is FQNNGV. This CDR3 contains 15 residues.

In nucleotides, the CDR3 is TGTGCCAGCACCATGGGTCATACCCGGGGTGAGCAGTTCTTC. Translated, it gives CASTMGHTRGEQFF. This chain uses TRBV5-6 with TRBJ2-1; TRBD2 is a possible D gene (5 bases). V was trimmed by 6 bases and J by 9 bases, leaving 19 bases between them. The CDR3 has 14 residues. Germline CDR1 is SGHDT and CDR2 is YYEEEE.

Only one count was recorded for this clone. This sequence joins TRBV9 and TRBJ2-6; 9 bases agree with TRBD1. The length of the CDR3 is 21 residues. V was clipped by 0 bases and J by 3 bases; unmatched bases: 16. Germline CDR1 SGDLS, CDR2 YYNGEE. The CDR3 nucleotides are TGTGCCAGCAGCGTAGTACCAGGTGCGGACAGGGGAGGATTTGGGGCCAACGTCCTGACTTTC. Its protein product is CASSVVPGADRGGFGANVLTF.

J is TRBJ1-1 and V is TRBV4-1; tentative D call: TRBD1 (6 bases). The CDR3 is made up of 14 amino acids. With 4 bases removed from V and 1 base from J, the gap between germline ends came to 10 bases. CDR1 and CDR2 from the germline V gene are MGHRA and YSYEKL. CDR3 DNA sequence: TGCGCCAGCAGCCTGGGACACCAGAACACTGAAGCTTTCTTT. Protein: CASSLGHQNTEAFF.

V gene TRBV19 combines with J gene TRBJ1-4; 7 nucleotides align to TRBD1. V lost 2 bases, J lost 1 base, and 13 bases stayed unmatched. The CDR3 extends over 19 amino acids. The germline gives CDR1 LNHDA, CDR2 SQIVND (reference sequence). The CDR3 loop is CASSILGDRKPITNEKLFF. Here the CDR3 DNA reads TGTGCCAGTAGTATATTGGGGGACAGAAAACCGATAACTAATGAAAAACTGTTTTTT.

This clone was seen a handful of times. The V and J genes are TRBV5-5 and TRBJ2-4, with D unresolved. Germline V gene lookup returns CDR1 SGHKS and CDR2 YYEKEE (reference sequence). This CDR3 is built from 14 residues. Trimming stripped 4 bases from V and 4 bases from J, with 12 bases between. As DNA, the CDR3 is TGTGCCAGCAGCCCCGGGTCCTTAAAAAACATTCAGTACTTC. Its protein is CASSPGSLKNIQYF. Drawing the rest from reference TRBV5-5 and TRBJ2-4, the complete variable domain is DAGVTQSPTHLIKTRGQQVTLRCSPISGHKSVSWYQQVLGQGPQFIFQYYEKEERGRGNFPDRFSARQFPNYSSELNVNALLLGDSALYLCASSPGSLKNIQYFGAGTRLSVL.

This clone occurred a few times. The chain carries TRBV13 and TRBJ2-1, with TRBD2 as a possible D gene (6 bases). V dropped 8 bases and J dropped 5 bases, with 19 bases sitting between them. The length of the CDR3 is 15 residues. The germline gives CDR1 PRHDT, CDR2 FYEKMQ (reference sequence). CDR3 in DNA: TGTGCCAGCCGTTTAAAGGGACTCCTAAACAATGAGCAGTTCTTC. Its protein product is CASRLKGLLNNEQFF.

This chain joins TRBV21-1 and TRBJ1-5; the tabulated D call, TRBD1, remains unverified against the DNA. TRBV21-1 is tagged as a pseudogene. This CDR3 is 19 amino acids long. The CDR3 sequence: CASSSGTGFCKKGNQPQHF. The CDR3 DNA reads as TGTGCCAGCAGCAGCGGGACAGGCTTCTGTAAGAAGGGCAATCAGCCCCAGCATTTT.

The CDR3 loop is CASSLGGGGSNEQYF. In nucleotides, the CDR3 is TGTGCCAGCAGCTTAGGTGGGGGAGGTAGCAACGAGCAGTACTTC. J is TRBJ2-7 and V is TRBV7-8; maybe TRBD2 (6 bases). Germline-derived CDR1 and CDR2 are SGHVS and FQNEAQ. The V end was cut by 1 base, the J end by 5 bases, with 15 bases between. The CDR3 has 15 residues.

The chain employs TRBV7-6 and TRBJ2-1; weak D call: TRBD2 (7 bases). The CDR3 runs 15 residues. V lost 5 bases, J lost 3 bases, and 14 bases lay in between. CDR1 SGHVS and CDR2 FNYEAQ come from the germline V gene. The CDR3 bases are TGTGCCAGCAGCATCGGGGGGCCGTTCTACAATGAGCAGTTCTTC. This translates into CASSIGGPFYNEQFF.